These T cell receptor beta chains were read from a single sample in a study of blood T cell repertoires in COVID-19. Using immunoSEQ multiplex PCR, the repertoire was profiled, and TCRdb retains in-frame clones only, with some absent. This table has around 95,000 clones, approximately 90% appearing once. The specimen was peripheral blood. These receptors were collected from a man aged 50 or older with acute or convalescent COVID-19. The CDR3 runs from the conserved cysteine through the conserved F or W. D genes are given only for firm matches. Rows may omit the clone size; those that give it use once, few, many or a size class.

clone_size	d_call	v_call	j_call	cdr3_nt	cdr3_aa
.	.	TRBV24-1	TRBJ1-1	TGTGCCGCTACGAGGTTTTCTGGCACTGAAGCTTTCTTT	CAATRFSGTEAFF
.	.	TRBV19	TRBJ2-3	TGTGCCAGTAGTATGGCGAGGGTCACAGATACGCAGTATTTT	CASSMARVTDTQYF
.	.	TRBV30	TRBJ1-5	TGTGCCTGGAGTGTCACAGGGAGCAATCAGCCCCAGCATTTT	CAWSVTGSNQPQHF
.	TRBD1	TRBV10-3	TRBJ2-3	TGTGCCATCAGTGAGTCCGGACAGGGCGGGGGCACAGATACGCAGTATTTT	CAISESGQGGGTDTQYF
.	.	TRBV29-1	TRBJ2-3	TGCAGCGTTGCTGGGGCAGCGACAGATACGCAGTATTTT	CSVAGAATDTQYF
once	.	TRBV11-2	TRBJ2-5	TGTGCCAGCAGCTTAGTGGGGGCAGAGTACCAAGAGACCCAGTACTTC	CASSLVGAEYQETQYF
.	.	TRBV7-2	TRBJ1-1	TGTGCCAGCAGGCGAAGCCAGGGTGCCGCGAACACTGAAGCTTTCTTT	CASRRSQGAANTEAFF
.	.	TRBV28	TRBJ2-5	TGTGCCAGCAGTTTATCTCAGCGCCAAGAGACCCAGTACTTC	CASSLSQRQETQYF
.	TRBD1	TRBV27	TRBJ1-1	TGTGCCAGCAGCCCCGGGACAGGGGGCGAAACTGAAGCTTTCTTT	CASSPGTGGETEAFF
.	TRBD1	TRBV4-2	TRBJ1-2	TGTGCCAGCAGCCAGGGACAGGGGGCCGGGGGCTACACCTTC	CASSQGQGAGGYTF
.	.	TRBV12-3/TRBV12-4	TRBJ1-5	TGTGCCAGCAGTTTCCGGGGAAGACAGCCCCAGCATTTT	CASSFRGRQPQHF
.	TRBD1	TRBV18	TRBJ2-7	TGTGCCAGCTCACCACCCGGGACAGGGTCCTACGAGCAGTACTTC	CASSPPGTGSYEQYF
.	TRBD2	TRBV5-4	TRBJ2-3	TGTGCCAGCACCCGCGGGGGGCGGGACACAGATACGCAGTATTTT	CASTRGGRDTDTQYF
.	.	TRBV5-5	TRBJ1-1	TGTGCCAGCAGCTTGGGGATCTGGGGCGCCGCTGAAGCTTTCTTT	CASSLGIWGAAEAFF
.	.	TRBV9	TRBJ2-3	TGTGCCAGCAGCGTAAGAGAGCCAGATACGCAGTATTTT	CASSVREPDTQYF
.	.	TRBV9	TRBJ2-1	TGTGCCAGCAGCGTAGCTTGGCTAGCGAACAATGAGCAGTTCTTC	CASSVAWLANNEQFF
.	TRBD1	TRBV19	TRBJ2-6	TGTGCCAGTAGTGCCGGGACAGGGGCTGGGGCCAACGTCCTGACTTTC	CASSAGTGAGANVLTF
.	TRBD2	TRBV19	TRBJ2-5	TGTGCCAGTAGTATGGGCAACCGGGGGGGGACCCAGTACTTC	CASSMGNRGGTQYF
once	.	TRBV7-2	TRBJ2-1	TGTGCCAGCAGCCCGCACAGGGATTACAATGAGCAGTTCTTC	CASSPHRDYNEQFF
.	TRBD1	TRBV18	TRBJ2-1	TGTGCCAGCTCACCCGGGACAGGGACCTACAATGAGCAGTTCTTC	CASSPGTGTYNEQFF
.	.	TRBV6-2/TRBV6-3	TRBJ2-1	TGTGCCAGCAGTTACCCTCAGCGCCAAGTGGCTGAGCAGTTCTTC	CASSYPQRQVAEQFF